The next 26 T cell receptor beta chains were all read from a single sample in a study of T cell responses to AZD1222 COVID-19 vaccine. The assay was immunoSEQ multiplex PCR, and TCRdb's table has in-frame clones only and misses some. The repertoire has around 78,000 clones, 90% of them found once; the top ten carry approximately 3.2%. Specimen: peripheral blood, collected 28 days after the second AZD1222 dose. All receptors come from an adult who received the AZD1222 COVID-19 vaccine.

The chain employs TRBV6-5 and TRBJ2-5, with D maybe TRBD2 (5 bases). V was clipped by 6 bases and J by 3 bases, with 11 bases between them. The germline CDR1 and CDR2 sequences are MNHEY and SVGAGI. There are 13 residues in the CDR3. This CDR3 is CASRLGGKETQYF. The DNA of the CDR3 is TGTGCCAGCAGACTTGGAGGAAAAGAGACCCAGTACTTC.

The genes are TRBV6-6 and TRBJ1-2; D remains ambiguous. The V end was cut by 2 bases, the J end by 8 bases, with 15 bases between. The CDR3 covers 14 residues. CDR1 is MNHNY, CDR2 SVGAGI, per germline (reference sequence). The CDR3 nucleotides read TGTGCCAGCAGTTACGATATTCTGGGATGGGGCTACACCTTC. Amino acids: CASSYDILGWGYTF.

The gene calls are TRBV24-1 and TRBJ1-2, with 7 bases that match TRBD1. Germline CDR1 and CDR2: KGHDR and SFDVKD. The ends lost 2 bases at V and 6 bases at J; junction bases unmatched: 2. The CDR3 contains 13 residues. CDR3 region: CATSDSTGDGYTF. CDR3 coding DNA: TGTGCCACCAGTGATTCCACAGGGGATGGCTACACCTTC.

V usage is TRBV7-6 and J usage is TRBJ2-3, with 8 bases identical to TRBD2. The ends lost 2 bases at V and 9 bases at J; junction bases unmatched: 4. There are 13 residues in the CDR3. The germline gives CDR1 SGHVS, CDR2 FNYEAQ. The CDR3 region is CASSLPAGDTQYF. CDR3 coding DNA: TGTGCCAGCAGCTTACCAGCGGGAGACACGCAGTATTTT.

This clone has only a few counts. The rearrangement joins TRBV30 to TRBJ1-4, with D perhaps TRBD1 (5 bases). In germline, CDR1 is GTSNPN, CDR2 SVGIG (reference sequence). The ends were cut back, 7 bases at V and 4 bases at J, with 10 bases in the middle. This CDR3 has 12 amino acids. The CDR3 is CASGRNNEKLFF. The CDR3 bases are TGTGCCTCGGGACGGAATAATGAAAAACTGTTTTTT.

V is TRBV10-3 and J is TRBJ2-6; D is uncertain. Germline V gene sequence: CDR1 ENHRY, CDR2 SYGVKD. The CDR3 consists of 16 residues. Trimming shortened V by 8 bases and J by 0 bases, and 14 bases separated the two germline ends. The CDR3 coding sequence is TGTGCCATCCCCGGACCAGCCCGCTCTGGGGCCAACGTCCTGACTTTC. As protein: CAIPGPARSGANVLTF.

The chain links TRBV13 to TRBJ1-6; D not resolved. V was trimmed by 3 bases and J by 15 bases, leaving 27 bases between them. From germline, CDR1 is PRHDT and CDR2 FYEKMQ (reference sequence). This CDR3 has 17 amino acids. This CDR3 reads CASSLASEEISSRNLHF. CDR3 in DNA: TGTGCCAGCAGCTTGGCGTCCGAGGAAATCTCCTCGCGGAACCTCCACTTT.

This clone has just one count. J is TRBJ2-5 and V is TRBV7-8; D perhaps matches TRBD1 (6 bases). V was shortened by 3 bases and J by 3 bases, with 8 bases between the two germline ends. This CDR3 contains 13 residues. The germline V gene has CDR1 SGHVS and CDR2 FQNEAQ. CDR3 DNA: TGTGCCAGCAGCTTCCGACAGGAAGAGACCCAGTACTTC. This sequence encodes CASSFRQEETQYF.

This chain joins TRBV10-3 and TRBJ1-1; unclear D gene. The CDR3 totals 12 residues. The germline V gene has CDR1 ENHRY and CDR2 SYGVKD. The V gene lost 10 bases and the J gene lost 11 bases, with 20 bases spanning the gap. CDR3 sequence: CATRTGAYEAFF. CDR3 DNA: TGTGCCACCAGGACCGGAGCTTACGAGGCTTTCTTT.

This rearrangement joins TRBV30 to TRBJ1-6; possible D gene TRBD1, 5 bases. V lost 3 bases to trimming and J lost 6 bases, with 9 bases between them. Germline CDR1 GTSNPN, CDR2 SVGIG (reference sequence). The CDR3 sequence is 13 residues long. The CDR3 DNA sequence: TGTGCCTGGAGGGCACAGGTTAATTCACCCCTCCACTTT. Protein sequence: CAWRAQVNSPLHF.

The chain couples TRBV9 to TRBJ2-6; the D is unclear. The CDR3 extends over 15 amino acids. Germline loops: CDR1 SGDLS, CDR2 YYNGEE. V lost 0 bases and J lost 1, with 5 bases in between. The DNA for the CDR3 is TGTGCCAGCAGCGTAGTTAGGTCTGGGGCCAACGTCCTGACTTTC. Encoded protein: CASSVVRSGANVLTF.

This clone has a handful of counts. The V and J genes are TRBV5-6 and TRBJ2-6; D is possibly TRBD2 (5 bases). CDR3 size: 15 residues. Trimming stripped 1 base from V and 12 bases from J, with 17 bases between. CDR1 is SGHDT and CDR2 is YYEEEE in the germline V gene. The CDR3: CASSLKGARVSVLTF. Written as DNA, the CDR3 is TGTGCCAGCAGCTTGAAGGGAGCCCGAGTGTCCGTCCTGACTTTC.

This clone appeared a single time. The rearrangement joins TRBV5-1 to TRBJ1-3, with 9 positions matching TRBD1. J was trimmed by 4 bases and V by 4 bases; bases with no gene match: 6. Per germline, CDR1 SGHRS and CDR2 YFSETQ. The CDR3 has 15 amino acids. CDR3 coding DNA: TGCGCCAGCAGCATAACACAGGGGGCAGGAAACACCATATATTTT. Translating gives CASSITQGAGNTIYF. The entire variable domain, with the rest obtained from reference TRBV5-1 and TRBJ1-3, is as follows: KAGVTQTPRYLIKTRGQQVTLSCSPISGHRSVSWYQQTPGQGLQFLFEYFSETQRNKGNFPGRFSGRQFSNSRSEMNVSTLELGDSALYLCASSITQGAGNTIYFGEGSWLTVV.

CDR3 in DNA: TGTGCCAGCAGTATAATCGGGACAGGGGCTGGAAACACCATATATTTT. This encodes CASSIIGTGAGNTIYF. The chain is built from TRBV28 and TRBJ1-3; 10 bases are shared with TRBD1. V gave up 5 bases and J gave up 2 bases; unmatched junction bases: 6. The CDR3 totals 16 residues. The V gene's germline CDR1 is MDHEN and CDR2 SYDVKM.

The rearrangement uses TRBV27 and TRBJ2-6, with D perhaps matching TRBD1 (5 bases). With 5 bases removed from V and 2 bases from J, the gap between germline ends came to 13 bases. Germline lookup yields CDR1 MNHEY and CDR2 SMNVEV (reference sequence). The CDR3 totals 16 residues. The CDR3 spells CASSTSGPPGANVLTF. The CDR3 nucleotides read TGTGCCAGCAGTACCTCAGGGCCCCCTGGGGCCAACGTCCTGACTTTC. The variable domain in full, completed from reference TRBV27 and TRBJ2-6, reads EAQVTQNPRYLITVTGKKLTVTCSQNMNHEYMSWYRQDPGLGLRQIYYSMNVEVTDKGDVPEGYKVSRKEKRNFPLILESPSPNQTSLYFCASSTSGPPGANVLTFGAGSRLTVL.

This rearrangement joins TRBV11-3 to TRBJ2-7; 11 bases agree with TRBD1. The CDR3 loop spans 15 amino acids. J was trimmed by 3 bases and V by 2 bases; bases with no gene match: 3. Germline CDR1 and CDR2: SGHNT and YENEEA. The CDR3 coding sequence is TGTGCCAGCAGCTTATTGGGGACAGGGGGCTACGAGCAGTACTTC. The encoded protein is CASSLLGTGGYEQYF. Based on the CDR3 plus reference TRBV11-3 and TRBJ2-7, the full variable domain is EAGVVQSPRYKIIEKKQPVAFWCNPISGHNTLYWYLQNLGQGPELLIRYENEEAVDDSQLPKDRFSAERLKGVDSTLKIQPAELGDSAVYLCASSLLGTGGYEQYFGPGTRLTVT.

This chain connects TRBV2 to TRBJ1-5; D is unresolved. The germline V and J ends were trimmed by 4 bases and 3 bases, with 10 bases remaining between them. CDR3 size: 14 residues. The germline V gene has CDR1 SNHLY and CDR2 FYNNEI. The CDR3 DNA is TGTGCCAGCAGTGGGCGGCGTACCAATCAGCCCCAGCATTTT. It yields the protein CASSGRRTNQPQHF.

The chain is built from TRBV5-5 and TRBJ2-1; D is possibly TRBD1 or TRBD2 (5 bases each). The germline V and J ends were trimmed by 2 bases and 7 bases, with 13 bases remaining between them. CDR1 and CDR2 from the germline V gene are SGHKS and YYEKEE (reference sequence). This CDR3 is 14 amino acids long. The CDR3 DNA is TGTGCCAGCAGCTTTCCCGGGACCGCGAATGAGCAGTTCTTC. Translation: CASSFPGTANEQFF.

The chain couples TRBV5-6 to TRBJ1-2; perhaps TRBD1 as D (6 bases). CDR3 size: 19 residues. V was trimmed by 4 bases and J by 1 base, leaving 26 bases between them. CDR1 is SGHDT and CDR2 is YYEEEE in the germline V gene. Written as DNA, the CDR3 is TGTGCCAGCAGCCTGGTTGGAGGTTGGAGGGGGACCCTTAACTATGGCTACACCTTC. Amino acid sequence: CASSLVGGWRGTLNYGYTF.

V is TRBV6-5 and J is TRBJ1-3; D is ambiguous. Trimming took off 7 bases at V and 1 base at J, with 14 bases between the two ends. Per germline, CDR1 MNHEY and CDR2 SVGAGI. The CDR3 sequence is 15 residues long. CDR3 protein: CASTDASFSGNTIYF. CDR3 nucleotides: TGTGCCAGCACCGACGCGTCCTTTTCTGGAAACACCATATATTTT.

This clone was seen once. The rearrangement joins TRBV6-5 to TRBJ2-7; no clear D gene. This CDR3 region has 13 residues. V was shortened by 0 bases and J by 4 bases, with 7 bases between the two germline ends. Per the germline V gene, CDR1 is MNHEY and CDR2 is SVGAGI. As DNA, the CDR3 is TGTGCCAGCAGTTACTCCTTGGTTTACGAGCAGTACTTC. It encodes CASSYSLVYEQYF.

This chain joins TRBV24-1 and TRBJ2-1; either TRBD1 or TRBD2 may fit D (7 bases each). Trimming pared 4 bases from V and 3 bases from J, leaving 15 bases between. Germline values: CDR1 KGHDR, CDR2 SFDVKD. CDR3 length: 16 residues. The CDR3: CATSDRGRAYYNEQFF. The DNA for the CDR3 is TGTGCCACCAGTGACAGGGGGAGGGCTTACTACAATGAGCAGTTCTTC.

The chain is built from TRBV7-2 and TRBJ2-3; the D gene is possibly TRBD2 (6 bases). The CDR3 totals 14 residues. Germline V gene lookup returns CDR1 SGHTA and CDR2 FQGNSA. The germline V and J ends were trimmed by 3 bases and 4 bases, with 11 bases remaining between them. The CDR3 here is CASSFVTRSDTQYF. The CDR3 DNA sequence: TGTGCCAGCAGCTTCGTGACTAGGTCAGATACGCAGTATTTT. The whole variable domain, remainder taken from reference TRBV7-2 and TRBJ2-3, is GAGVSQSPSNKVTEKGKDVELRCDPISGHTALYWYRQSLGQGLEFLIYFQGNSAPDKSGLPSDRFSAERTGGSVSTLTIQRTQQEDSAVYLCASSFVTRSDTQYFGPGTRLTVL.

The V call is TRBV7-8, the J call TRBJ2-7, with D possibly matching TRBD2 (6 bases). The V gene's germline CDR1 is SGHVS and CDR2 FQNEAQ. The CDR3 sequence is 13 residues long. Trimming stripped 8 bases from V and 5 bases from J, with 16 bases between. The CDR3: CASGKLAPNEQYF. CDR3 DNA: TGTGCCAGCGGCAAGCTAGCGCCGAACGAGCAGTACTTC.

As DNA, the CDR3 is TGCGCCAGCAGCCGCGGGGGGGCGAGCACAGATACGCAGTATTTT. Its protein product is CASSRGGASTDTQYF. The chain is built from TRBV5-1 and TRBJ2-3; 9 bases align to TRBD2. With 4 bases clipped from V and 0 bases from J, the junction kept 3 bases outside the gene matches. Germline V gene data show CDR1 as SGHRS and CDR2 as YFSETQ. This CDR3 has 15 residues. The full variable domain, rest sourced from reference TRBV5-1 and TRBJ2-3, is KAGVTQTPRYLIKTRGQQVTLSCSPISGHRSVSWYQQTPGQGLQFLFEYFSETQRNKGNFPGRFSGRQFSNSRSEMNVSTLELGDSALYLCASSRGGASTDTQYFGPGTRLTVL.

V usage is TRBV4-1 and J usage is TRBJ2-7; TRBD1 agrees at 9 bases. CDR3 length: 16 residues. The V and J ends lost 1 base and 4 bases, in that order; junction bases with no gene match: 8. The germline V gene encodes CDR1 MGHRA and CDR2 YSYEKL. The CDR3 here is CASSQVLGDRDYEQYF. CDR3 in DNA: TGCGCCAGCAGCCAAGTTCTCGGGGACAGGGATTACGAGCAGTACTTC.